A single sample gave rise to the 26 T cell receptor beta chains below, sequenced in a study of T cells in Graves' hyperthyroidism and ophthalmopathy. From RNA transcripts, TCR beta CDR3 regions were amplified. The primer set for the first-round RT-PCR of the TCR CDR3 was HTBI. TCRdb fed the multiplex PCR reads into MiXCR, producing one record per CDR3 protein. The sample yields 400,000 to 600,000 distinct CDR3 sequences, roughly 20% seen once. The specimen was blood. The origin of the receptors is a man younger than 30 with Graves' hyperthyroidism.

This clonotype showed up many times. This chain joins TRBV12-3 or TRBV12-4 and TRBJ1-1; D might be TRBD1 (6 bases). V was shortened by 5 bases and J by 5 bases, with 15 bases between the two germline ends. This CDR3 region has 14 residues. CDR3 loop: CASSPRGAGTEAFF. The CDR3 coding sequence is TGTGCCAGCAGTCCCCGGGGGGCGGGGACTGAAGCTTTCTTT.

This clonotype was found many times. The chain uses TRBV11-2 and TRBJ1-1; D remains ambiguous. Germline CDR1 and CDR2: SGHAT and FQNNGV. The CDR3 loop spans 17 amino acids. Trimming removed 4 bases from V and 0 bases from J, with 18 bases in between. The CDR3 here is CASSSGRGNQMNTEAFF. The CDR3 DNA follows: TGTGCCAGCAGCTCCGGGCGGGGAAATCAAATGAACACTGAAGCTTTCTTT.

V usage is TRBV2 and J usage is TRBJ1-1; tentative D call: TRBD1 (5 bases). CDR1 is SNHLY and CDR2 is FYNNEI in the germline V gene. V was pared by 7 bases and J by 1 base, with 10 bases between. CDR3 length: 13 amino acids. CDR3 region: CASTRGTNTEAFF. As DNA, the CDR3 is TGTGCCAGCACGCGGGGCACGAACACTGAAGCTTTCTTT. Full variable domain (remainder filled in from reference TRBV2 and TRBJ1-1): EPEVTQTPSHQVTQMGQEVILRCVPISNHLYFYWYRQILGQKVEFLVSFYNNEISEKSEIFDDQFSVERPDGSNFTLKIRSTKLEDSAMYFCASTRGTNTEAFFGQGTRLTVV.

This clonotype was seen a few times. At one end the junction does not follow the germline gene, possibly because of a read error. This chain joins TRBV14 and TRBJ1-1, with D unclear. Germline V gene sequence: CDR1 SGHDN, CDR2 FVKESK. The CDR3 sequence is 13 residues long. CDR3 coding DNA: TGTGCCAGCAGCCCCAGGCTCCACACCGAAGCTTTCTTT. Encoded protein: CASSPRLHTEAFF.

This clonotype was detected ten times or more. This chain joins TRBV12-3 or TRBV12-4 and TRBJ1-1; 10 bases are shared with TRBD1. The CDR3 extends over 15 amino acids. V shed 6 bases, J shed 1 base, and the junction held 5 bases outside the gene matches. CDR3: CASRPGQGTNTEAFF. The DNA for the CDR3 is TGTGCCAGCAGGCCGGGACAGGGGACGAACACTGAAGCTTTCTTT.

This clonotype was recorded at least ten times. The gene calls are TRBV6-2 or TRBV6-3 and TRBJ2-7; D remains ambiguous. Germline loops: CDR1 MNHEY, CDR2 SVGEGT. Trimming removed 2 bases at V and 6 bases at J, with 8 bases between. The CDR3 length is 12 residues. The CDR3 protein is CASSYVDGEQYF. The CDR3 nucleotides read TGTGCCAGCAGTTACGTGGACGGCGAGCAGTACTTC.

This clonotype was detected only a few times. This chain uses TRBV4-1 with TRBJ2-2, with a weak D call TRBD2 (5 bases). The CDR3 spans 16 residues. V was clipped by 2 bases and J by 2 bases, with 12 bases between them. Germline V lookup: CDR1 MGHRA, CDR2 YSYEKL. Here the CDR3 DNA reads TGCGCCAGCAGCCAATGGGCCGGGGATAACACCGGGGAGCTGTTTTTT. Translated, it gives CASSQWAGDNTGELFF.

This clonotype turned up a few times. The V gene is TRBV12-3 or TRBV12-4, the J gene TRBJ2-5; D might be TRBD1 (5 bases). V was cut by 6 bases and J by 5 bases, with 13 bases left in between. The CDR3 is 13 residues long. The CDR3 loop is CASRIRVEETQYF. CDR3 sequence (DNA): TGTGCCAGCAGGATCAGGGTAGAGGAGACCCAGTACTTC.

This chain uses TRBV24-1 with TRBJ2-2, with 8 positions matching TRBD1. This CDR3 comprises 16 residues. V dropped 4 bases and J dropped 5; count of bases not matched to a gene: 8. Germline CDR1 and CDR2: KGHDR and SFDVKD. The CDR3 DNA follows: TGTGCCACCAGTGACCCGACAGGGGCCGGAACCGGGGAGCTGTTTTTT. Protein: CATSDPTGAGTGELFF.

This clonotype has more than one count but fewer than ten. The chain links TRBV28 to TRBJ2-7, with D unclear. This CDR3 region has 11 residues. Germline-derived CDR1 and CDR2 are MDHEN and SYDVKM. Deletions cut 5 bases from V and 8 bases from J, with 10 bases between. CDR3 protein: CASSDLTKQYF. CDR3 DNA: TGTGCCAGCAGTGATCTCACGAAGCAGTACTTC.

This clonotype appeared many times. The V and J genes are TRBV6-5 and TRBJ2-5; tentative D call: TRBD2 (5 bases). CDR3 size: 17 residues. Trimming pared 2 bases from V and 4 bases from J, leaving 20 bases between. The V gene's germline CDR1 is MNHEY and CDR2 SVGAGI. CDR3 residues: CASSYGPNGERRETQYF. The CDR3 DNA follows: TGTGCCAGCAGTTACGGGCCTAACGGGGAACGGAGAGAGACCCAGTACTTC.

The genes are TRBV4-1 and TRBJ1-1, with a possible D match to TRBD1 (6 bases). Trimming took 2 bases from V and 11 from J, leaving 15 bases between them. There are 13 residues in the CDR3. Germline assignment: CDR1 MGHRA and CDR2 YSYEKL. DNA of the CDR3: TGCGCCAGCAGCCAATATAGTGGGGGGCAGGCTTTCTTT. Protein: CASSQYSGGQAFF.

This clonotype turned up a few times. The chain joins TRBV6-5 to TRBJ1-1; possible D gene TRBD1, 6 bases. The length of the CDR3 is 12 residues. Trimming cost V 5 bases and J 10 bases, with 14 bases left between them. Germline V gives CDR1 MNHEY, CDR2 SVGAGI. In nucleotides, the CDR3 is TGTGCCAGCAGTAACAGGGAGAGGGGAGCTTTCTTT. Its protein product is CASSNRERGAFF.

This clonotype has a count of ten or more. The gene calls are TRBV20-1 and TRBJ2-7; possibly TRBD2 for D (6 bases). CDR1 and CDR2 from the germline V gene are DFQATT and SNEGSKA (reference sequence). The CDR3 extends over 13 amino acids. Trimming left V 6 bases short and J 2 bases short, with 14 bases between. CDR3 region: CSATAWGAYEQYF. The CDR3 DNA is TGCAGTGCCACCGCTTGGGGGGCCTACGAGCAGTACTTC.

This CDR3 is CASSSPQGTAGELFF. For the CDR3, the DNA is TGCGCCAGCAGCTCTCCACAGGGAACGGCCGGGGAGCTGTTTTTT. The chain is built from TRBV5-1 and TRBJ2-2; tentative D call: TRBD1 (6 bases). V was clipped by 3 bases and J by 6 bases, with 15 bases between them. Per germline, CDR1 SGHRS and CDR2 YFSETQ. The CDR3 totals 15 residues. The full variable domain, with the rest looked up from reference TRBV5-1 and TRBJ2-2, is KAGVTQTPRYLIKTRGQQVTLSCSPISGHRSVSWYQQTPGQGLQFLFEYFSETQRNKGNFPGRFSGRQFSNSRSEMNVSTLELGDSALYLCASSSPQGTAGELFFGEGSRLTVL.

The CDR3 region has the DNA TGCAGTGCTCCTCCTGGACTGCTGATGGGCTACACCTTC. This translates into CSAPPGLLMGYTF. The chain is built from TRBV20-1 and TRBJ1-2; unclear D gene. Per germline, CDR1 DFQATT and CDR2 SNEGSKA (reference sequence). V lost 5 bases and J 8 bases, leaving 18 bases between the germline ends. The CDR3 is 13 residues long.

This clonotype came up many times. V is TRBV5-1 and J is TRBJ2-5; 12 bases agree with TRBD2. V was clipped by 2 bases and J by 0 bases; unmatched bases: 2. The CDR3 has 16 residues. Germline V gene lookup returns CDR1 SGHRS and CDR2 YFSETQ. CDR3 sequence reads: CASSFGLAGNQETQYF. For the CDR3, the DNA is TGCGCCAGCAGCTTCGGACTAGCGGGGAACCAAGAGACCCAGTACTTC.

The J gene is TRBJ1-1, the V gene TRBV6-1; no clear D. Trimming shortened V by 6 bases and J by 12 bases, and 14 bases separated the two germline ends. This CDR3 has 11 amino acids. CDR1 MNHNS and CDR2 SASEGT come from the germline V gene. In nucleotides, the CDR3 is TGTGCCAGCAGGCAAGGGCCTGGCACTTTCTTT. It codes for CASRQGPGTFF.

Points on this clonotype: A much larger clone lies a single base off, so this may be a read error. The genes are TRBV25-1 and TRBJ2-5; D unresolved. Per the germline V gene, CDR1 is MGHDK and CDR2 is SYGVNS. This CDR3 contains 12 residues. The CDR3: CASSLTPEAQYF. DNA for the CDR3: TGTGCCAGCAGCCTTACGCCAGAGGCCCAGTACTTC.

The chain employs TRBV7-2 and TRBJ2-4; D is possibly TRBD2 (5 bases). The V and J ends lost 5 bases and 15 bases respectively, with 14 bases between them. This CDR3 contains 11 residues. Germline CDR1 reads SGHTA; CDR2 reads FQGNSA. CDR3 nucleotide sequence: TGTGCCAGCAGCCCTGGACTCATACTGTACTTC. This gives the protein CASSPGLILYF.

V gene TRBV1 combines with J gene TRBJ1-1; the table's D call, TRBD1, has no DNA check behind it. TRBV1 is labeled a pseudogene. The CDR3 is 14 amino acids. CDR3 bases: TGCTCCAGCAGCTCCCCTGTCGAAAAGACTGAAGCTTTCTTT. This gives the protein CSSSSPVEKTEAFF.

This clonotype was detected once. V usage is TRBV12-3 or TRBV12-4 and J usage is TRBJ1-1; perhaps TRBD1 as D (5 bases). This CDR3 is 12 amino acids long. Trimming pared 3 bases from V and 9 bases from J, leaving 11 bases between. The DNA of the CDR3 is TGTGCCAGCAGTTTGGGGCAGAACCAAGCTTTCTTT. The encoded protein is CASSLGQNQAFF.

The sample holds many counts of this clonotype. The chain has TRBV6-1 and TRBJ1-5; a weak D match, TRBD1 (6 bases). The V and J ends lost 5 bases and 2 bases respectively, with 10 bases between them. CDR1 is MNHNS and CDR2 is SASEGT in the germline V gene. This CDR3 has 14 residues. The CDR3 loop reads CASSQYRGNQPQHF. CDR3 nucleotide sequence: TGTGCCAGCAGTCAATACAGGGGCAATCAGCCCCAGCATTTT.

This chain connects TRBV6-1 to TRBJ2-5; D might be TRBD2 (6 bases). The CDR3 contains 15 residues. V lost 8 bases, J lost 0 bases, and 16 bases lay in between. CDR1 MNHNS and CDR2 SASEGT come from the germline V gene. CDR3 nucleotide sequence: TGTGCCAGCCGGGAGAGTAGAGTTTACCAAGAGACCCAGTACTTC. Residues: CASRESRVYQETQYF.

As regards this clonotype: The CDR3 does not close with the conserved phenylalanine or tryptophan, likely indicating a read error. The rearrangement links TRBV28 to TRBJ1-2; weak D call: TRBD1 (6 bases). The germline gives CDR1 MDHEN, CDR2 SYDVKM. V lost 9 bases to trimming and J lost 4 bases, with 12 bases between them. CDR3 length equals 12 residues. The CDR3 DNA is TGTGCCAGTAACAGGGAGGCCTATGGCTACACCTAC. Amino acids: CASNREAYGYTY.

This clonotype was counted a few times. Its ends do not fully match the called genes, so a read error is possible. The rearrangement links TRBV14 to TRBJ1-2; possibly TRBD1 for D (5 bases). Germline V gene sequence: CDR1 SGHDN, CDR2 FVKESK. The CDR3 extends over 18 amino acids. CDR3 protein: CASSRTGDGDRANYGYTF. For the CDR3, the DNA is TGTGCCAGTAGCCGCACCGGGGACGGCGATCGGGCTAACTATGGCTACACCTTC.